The rows below give T cell receptor beta chains drawn from one sample of a study of CD8 T cells in ankylosing spondylitis. Each CDR3 protein is one row after TCRdb ran MiXCR on the 5' RACE reads. The table lists 200,000 or so distinct CDR3 sequences, over 10% of them singletons, with approximately 11% in the top ten. Sequencing was performed on blood, either unsorted or a sorted T cell fraction (not recorded which). The receptors shown here come from a female donor with ankylosing spondylitis or in good health (not recorded which). CDR3s include the opening cysteine and the closing phenylalanine or tryptophan. Fields, in order: J gene, D gene, clone size, V gene, CDR3 DNA, CDR3 protein. A D gene is named only where the DNA matches it firmly. Clone size, where shown, is once, few, many, or a class for clones that have expanded.

J gene: TRBJ2-7; D gene: NA; clone size: few; V gene: TRBV12-3/TRBV12-4; CDR3 DNA: TGTGCCAGCAGTCAAAAAGGCGGCCCTCTGGGAAGCGAGCAGTACTTC; CDR3 protein: CASSQKGGPLGSEQYF
J gene: TRBJ2-1; D gene: TRBD2; clone size: many; V gene: TRBV5-1; CDR3 DNA: TGCGCCAGCAGCAAAGGGCTAGCGGGAGTCGAGAATGAGCAGTTCTTC; CDR3 protein: CASSKGLAGVENEQFF
J gene: TRBJ2-7; D gene: TRBD1; clone size: NA; V gene: TRBV2; CDR3 DNA: TGTGCCAGCAGTGGGACAGGGGGCCACGAGCAGTACTTC; CDR3 protein: CASSGTGGHEQYF
J gene: TRBJ2-2; D gene: NA; clone size: NA; V gene: TRBV5-1; CDR3 DNA: TGCGCCAGCAGCTCTTGGCCCAGGGAAGCCGGGGAGCTGTTTTTT; CDR3 protein: CASSSWPREAGELFF
J gene: TRBJ1-6; D gene: TRBD1; clone size: many; V gene: TRBV12-3/TRBV12-4; CDR3 DNA: TGTGCCAGCAGTCCTCTGGACAGGGGGCCTTCACCCCTCCACTTT; CDR3 protein: CASSPLDRGPSPLHF
J gene: TRBJ2-1; D gene: NA; clone size: many; V gene: TRBV12-3/TRBV12-4; CDR3 DNA: TGTGCCAGCAGCCATGCTCTTAGGAATGAGCAGTTCTTC; CDR3 protein: CASSHALRNEQFF
J gene: TRBJ2-6; D gene: NA; clone size: many; V gene: TRBV14; CDR3 DNA: TGTGCCAGCAGCCCCCCGACAGGAACCCCCTCTGGGGCCAACGTCCTGACTTTC; CDR3 protein: CASSPPTGTPSGANVLTF
J gene: TRBJ1-1; D gene: NA; clone size: few; V gene: TRBV27; CDR3 DNA: TGTGCCAGCAGACACAGTGGGACCGGGATGAACACTGAAGCTTTCTTT; CDR3 protein: CASRHSGTGMNTEAFF
J gene: TRBJ1-1; D gene: NA; clone size: NA; V gene: TRBV15; CDR3 DNA: TGTGCCACCAGCAGAGATAGGGGATCTGAAGCTTTCTTT; CDR3 protein: CATSRDRGSEAFF
J gene: TRBJ1-1; D gene: NA; clone size: many; V gene: TRBV9; CDR3 DNA: TGTGCCAGCAGCGTAGGATTGGACACTGAAGCTTTCTTT; CDR3 protein: CASSVGLDTEAFF
J gene: TRBJ2-2; D gene: NA; clone size: many; V gene: TRBV7-9; CDR3 DNA: TGTGCCAGCAGCCATGCTGCCGGGGAGCTGTTTTTT; CDR3 protein: CASSHAAGELFF
J gene: TRBJ1-6; D gene: NA; clone size: few; V gene: TRBV3-1; CDR3 DNA: TGTGCCAGCAGCGTCCCGGGTGGTTCACCCCTCCACTTT; CDR3 protein: CASSVPGGSPLHF
J gene: TRBJ2-3; D gene: NA; clone size: many; V gene: TRBV20-1; CDR3 DNA: TGCAGTGCCCTACGTGGGAGCACAGATACGCAGTATTTT; CDR3 protein: CSALRGSTDTQYF
J gene: TRBJ2-7; D gene: NA; clone size: many; V gene: TRBV20-1; CDR3 DNA: TGCAGTGCTAGTTTACAGCGCAACCTCGAGCAGTACTTC; CDR3 protein: CSASLQRNLEQYF
J gene: TRBJ2-3; D gene: TRBD1; clone size: NA; V gene: TRBV29-1; CDR3 DNA: TGCAGCGTTGAACCGGGACAGGGAGGAGATACGCAGTATTTT; CDR3 protein: CSVEPGQGGDTQYF
J gene: TRBJ2-2; D gene: TRBD2; clone size: NA; V gene: TRBV19; CDR3 DNA: TGTGCCAGCACCATTCGGCTAGCGGGATTATCCGGGGAGCTGTTTTTT; CDR3 protein: CASTIRLAGLSGELFF
J gene: TRBJ1-1; D gene: TRBD1; clone size: many; V gene: TRBV9; CDR3 DNA: TGTGCCAGCAGCGCCGACCCGAGGACAGGGGGCACTGAAGCTTTCTTT; CDR3 protein: CASSADPRTGGTEAFF
J gene: TRBJ2-7; D gene: NA; clone size: many; V gene: TRBV4-2; CDR3 DNA: TGTGCCAGCAGCCAAGAACCTAGCACCCACTACGAGCAGTACTTC; CDR3 protein: CASSQEPSTHYEQYF
J gene: TRBJ2-1; D gene: TRBD2; clone size: many; V gene: TRBV28; CDR3 DNA: TGTGCCAGTGAGACTAGCGAGGTCAATGAGCAGTTCTTC; CDR3 protein: CASETSEVNEQFF
J gene: TRBJ2-6; D gene: NA; clone size: NA; V gene: TRBV6-2/TRBV6-3; CDR3 DNA: TGTGCCAGCGGATCGTCTGGGGCCAACGTCCTGACTTTC; CDR3 protein: CASGSSGANVLTF
J gene: TRBJ2-2; D gene: NA; clone size: NA; V gene: TRBV7-2; CDR3 DNA: TGTGCCAGCAGTAGGGGTGGGCCGGGCACCGGGGAGCTGTTTTTT; CDR3 protein: CASSRGGPGTGELFF
J gene: TRBJ2-1; D gene: NA; clone size: many; V gene: TRBV7-3; CDR3 DNA: TGTGCCAGCAGCTTAGGGGGAGGATTGCGGCAGTTCTTC; CDR3 protein: CASSLGGGLRQFF
J gene: TRBJ1-1; D gene: NA; clone size: many; V gene: TRBV5-1; CDR3 DNA: TGCGCCAGCAGCTTGGATTTTGGGGGCGGGGGCACTGAAGCTTTCTTT; CDR3 protein: CASSLDFGGGGTEAFF
J gene: TRBJ2-1; D gene: NA; clone size: many; V gene: TRBV12-3/TRBV12-4; CDR3 DNA: TGTGCCAGCAGTTTAGTAAGTAGCTCCTACAATGAGCAGTTCTTC; CDR3 protein: CASSLVSSSYNEQFF
J gene: TRBJ1-2; D gene: NA; clone size: many; V gene: TRBV5-1; CDR3 DNA: TGCGCCAGCAGTCTCACAGACGTAATTAACTATGGCTACACCTTC; CDR3 protein: CASSLTDVINYGYTF
J gene: TRBJ2-1; D gene: NA; clone size: NA; V gene: TRBV5-4; CDR3 DNA: TGTGCCAGCAGCCCTGGGCCCCCCGATGAGCAGTTCTTC; CDR3 protein: CASSPGPPDEQFF
J gene: TRBJ1-2; D gene: TRBD1; clone size: many; V gene: TRBV20-1; CDR3 DNA: TGCAGTGCTGGAGACAGGGGGTCCTATGGCTACACCTTC; CDR3 protein: CSAGDRGSYGYTF
J gene: TRBJ1-2; D gene: NA; clone size: NA; V gene: TRBV12-3/TRBV12-4; CDR3 DNA: TGTGCCAGCAGTTTCGCAGTTAACTATGGCTACACCTTC; CDR3 protein: CASSFAVNYGYTF
J gene: TRBJ2-5; D gene: TRBD2; clone size: many; V gene: TRBV7-7; CDR3 DNA: TGTGCCAGCAGCCTAAACAGCGGGAGGGTTCAAGAGACCCAGTACTTC; CDR3 protein: CASSLNSGRVQETQYF
J gene: TRBJ2-1; D gene: TRBD2; clone size: many; V gene: TRBV5-1; CDR3 DNA: TGCGCCAGCAGCGCAACTAGCGGGGATTACAATGAGCAGTTCTTC; CDR3 protein: CASSATSGDYNEQFF
J gene: TRBJ2-2; D gene: TRBD2; clone size: many; V gene: TRBV6-2/TRBV6-3; CDR3 DNA: TGTGCCAGCAGTAAACAAGCGGGAGGGCCTATCACCGGGGAGCTGTTTTTT; CDR3 protein: CASSKQAGGPITGELFF
J gene: TRBJ2-3; D gene: TRBD2; clone size: few; V gene: TRBV6-4; CDR3 DNA: TGTGCCAGCAGTACTAGCGGGGGGAAAGATACGCAGTATTTT; CDR3 protein: CASSTSGGKDTQYF
J gene: TRBJ1-2; D gene: TRBD1; clone size: many; V gene: TRBV12-3/TRBV12-4; CDR3 DNA: TGTGCCAGCAGCCCCCGACAGGGATCCGGCTACACCTTC; CDR3 protein: CASSPRQGSGYTF
J gene: TRBJ1-1; D gene: NA; clone size: many; V gene: TRBV12-3/TRBV12-4; CDR3 DNA: TGTGCCAGCAGTTTAATGGGTGAAACTGAAGCTTTCTTT; CDR3 protein: CASSLMGETEAFF
J gene: TRBJ1-1; D gene: TRBD1; clone size: many; V gene: TRBV6-5; CDR3 DNA: TGTGCCAGCAGTTACGTGGGACAGGGCGACACTGAAGCTTTCTTT; CDR3 protein: CASSYVGQGDTEAFF
J gene: TRBJ2-7; D gene: NA; clone size: many; V gene: TRBV21-1; CDR3 DNA: TGTGCCAGCAGCTTGGGGGGGGACAGATTCTTC; CDR3 protein: CASSLGGDRFF
J gene: TRBJ2-3; D gene: NA; clone size: NA; V gene: TRBV4-3; CDR3 DNA: TGCGCCAGCAGCCAAAAGGCGGCAGATACGCAGTATTTT; CDR3 protein: CASSQKAADTQYF
J gene: TRBJ1-5; D gene: NA; clone size: few; V gene: TRBV11-2; CDR3 DNA: TGTGCCAGCAGCTTAGGCAGGAATCAGCCCCAGCATTTT; CDR3 protein: CASSLGRNQPQHF
J gene: TRBJ1-4; D gene: TRBD1; clone size: NA; V gene: TRBV7-2; CDR3 DNA: TGTGCCAGCAGCTTAACGACAGGGCCTAATGAAAAACTGTTTTTT; CDR3 protein: CASSLTTGPNEKLFF
J gene: TRBJ1-2; D gene: TRBD1; clone size: many; V gene: TRBV24-1; CDR3 DNA: TGTGCCACCAGTGATCGGACAGGGAGGGAGAACTATGGCTACACCTTC; CDR3 protein: CATSDRTGRENYGYTF
J gene: TRBJ2-3; D gene: NA; clone size: NA; V gene: TRBV19; CDR3 DNA: TGTGCCAGTAGTGGCCTTACAGGTACCACAGATACGCAGTATTTT; CDR3 protein: CASSGLTGTTDTQYF
J gene: TRBJ2-7; D gene: NA; clone size: NA; V gene: TRBV12-3/TRBV12-4; CDR3 DNA: TGTGCCAGCAGCCCTACGGACGTGTACTACGAGCAGTACTTC; CDR3 protein: CASSPTDVYYEQYF
J gene: TRBJ2-2; D gene: NA; clone size: many; V gene: TRBV9; CDR3 DNA: TGTGCCAGCAGCGAGGTAGGGGCCGGGGAGCTGTTTTTT; CDR3 protein: CASSEVGAGELFF
J gene: TRBJ2-2; D gene: TRBD2; clone size: NA; V gene: TRBV2; CDR3 DNA: TGTGCCAGCAGTTGGGGGCCGGCTAGCGGGGGATGGGACACCGGGGAGCTGTTTTTT; CDR3 protein: CASSWGPASGGWDTGELFF
J gene: TRBJ2-1; D gene: TRBD2; clone size: many; V gene: TRBV10-3; CDR3 DNA: TGTGCCATCAGTGCTAGCGGGGGTTCCTACAATGAGCAGTTCTTC; CDR3 protein: CAISASGGSYNEQFF
J gene: TRBJ2-1; D gene: TRBD2; clone size: many; V gene: TRBV20-1; CDR3 DNA: TGCAGTGCTAGTAGCCTAGCGGGAGGGAGTGAGCAGTTCTTC; CDR3 protein: CSASSLAGGSEQFF
J gene: TRBJ1-6; D gene: NA; clone size: few; V gene: TRBV30; CDR3 DNA: TGTGCCTGGAGCCGTAGAAAGGAAGGTTCGGGCAGACTAAATTCACCCCTCCACTTT; CDR3 protein: CAWSRRKEGSGRLNSPLHF
J gene: TRBJ2-5; D gene: TRBD2; clone size: few; V gene: TRBV28; CDR3 DNA: TGTGCCAGCAGCTCCCCCGGGGGGGCAAAAGAGACCCAGTACTTC; CDR3 protein: CASSSPGGAKETQYF
J gene: TRBJ2-1; D gene: TRBD2; clone size: many; V gene: TRBV5-6; CDR3 DNA: TGTGCCAGCAGCTTTAGCGGGAGTAATGAGCAGTTCTTC; CDR3 protein: CASSFSGSNEQFF
J gene: TRBJ2-2; D gene: NA; clone size: many; V gene: TRBV5-1; CDR3 DNA: TGCGCCAGCAGCCCCGGGGAAATCACCGGGGAGCTGTTTTTT; CDR3 protein: CASSPGEITGELFF
J gene: TRBJ2-2; D gene: NA; clone size: NA; V gene: TRBV5-1; CDR3 DNA: TGCGCCAGCAGCTTGGCTCGGGGGCCGGCCGCGAACACCGGGGAGCTGTTTTTT; CDR3 protein: CASSLARGPAANTGELFF
J gene: TRBJ1-1; D gene: NA; clone size: many; V gene: TRBV3-1; CDR3 DNA: TGTGCCAGCAGCGAACCGGGACGGGTCGGGACTGAAGCTTTCTTT; CDR3 protein: CASSEPGRVGTEAFF
J gene: TRBJ2-5; D gene: NA; clone size: few; V gene: TRBV11-2; CDR3 DNA: TGTGCCAGCAGCTTGAGGTCCTTAGCGCCAAGGGTAGGAGAGACCCAGTACTTC; CDR3 protein: CASSLRSLAPRVGETQYF
J gene: TRBJ1-1; D gene: TRBD1; clone size: many; V gene: TRBV6-1; CDR3 DNA: TGTGCCAGCCTAAAGACAGGGGGTAACACTGAAGCTTTCTTT; CDR3 protein: CASLKTGGNTEAFF